This TCR beta chain is from a study of shared T cell receptors in the human thymus. Profiled with immunoSEQ multiplex PCR; TCRdb holds only in-frame clones, not every one. This sample yields about 380,000 clones, of which around 93% are seen a single time; around 0.019% belongs to the top ten. This CDR3 has 12 amino acids. Germline V gene lookup returns CDR1 MDHEN and CDR2 SYDVKM. Trimming removed 6 bases from V and 5 bases from J, with 10 bases in between. This chain links TRBV28 with TRBJ2-5; D remains ambiguous. The sample taken for sequencing was thymocytes. The TCR sequence derives from a human donor. Here the CDR3 DNA reads TGTGCCAGCAGGGGCCGGCGGGAGACCCAGTACTTC. It encodes CASRGRRETQYF.